Reported below is one TCR beta chain. Its antigen remains unidentified. Nothing much larger sits one base from this clone, and base qualities are not available. Unmatched junction bases come to 12, with V trimmed by 3 bases and J by 6 bases. The germline V gene provides CDR1 SGDLS and CDR2 YYNGEE. The CDR3 has 17 amino acids, counting the end cysteine and phenylalanine. The sequence is cut down to CDR3 DNA, 51 bases in frame from base 1. The sample is drawn from a study of shared clonotypes between healthy human individuals (dated by TCRdb to 2018 to 2020). Concerning the study at large: The cohort included three men and two women between 18 and 49 years of age. Different laboratories and diverse techniques were used to prepare libraries and sequence TCR repertoires, to increase sequencing depth and limit assay-specific biases. Leukapheresis yielded between about 0.9 and 9.5 billion PBMCs per donor. Blood TCR repertoires of a handful of healthy adults were deeply sequenced to estimate repertoire size and the extent of clonotype sharing between individuals. Broad study findings and their caveats: Based on pairwise subsampling, the degree of clonotype sharing among donors was expected to be affected by sequencing depth. The genetic and exposure-history diversity represented was limited by the small number of donors. Sampling was limited to blood, and TCR repertoires in tissue likely differ from TCR repertoires in blood.

Donors were healthy HIV-negative adults with no recently reported acute infections or vaccinations. Only Caucasian adults living in Nashville, Tennessee, USA were represented among the donors. For unsorted samples, tens of millions of PBMCs were counted, and genomic DNA was extracted using the QIAamp DNA Blood Mini kit. After blood collection by leukapheresis, PBMCs were isolated using Ficoll-Histopaque density gradient centrifugation and then cryopreserved in the vapor phase of liquid nitrogen. Using the deep immunoSEQ assay, TCR CDR3 regions were amplified from genomic DNA by multiplex PCR. For each cell subset, the extracted genomic DNA was distributed evenly across all wells of several immunoSEQ 96-well plates, and each plate served as one replicate. For unsorted PBMC, roughly 330 ng of genomic DNA, equivalent to around 30,000 T cell genomes, went into each replicate PCR. Ten immunoSEQ deep assay plates were used to sequence the unsorted PBMC genomic DNA. Purified libraries were measured with a Qubit 3.0 fluorometer, size-checked on a Bioanalyzer 2100, and measured again with the KAPA Library Quantification kit. Each immunoSEQ 96-well plate was sequenced on its own single-read 150-cycle Illumina NextSeq 550 flow cell. The authors' pipeline ran thus. Because the immunoSEQ output included only junctional sequences and no quality scores, the filtering could not be the same as the filtering used for full-length reads. Sequences were annotated with PyIR, a Python wrapper for IgBLAST v1.9, using IMGT germline references to assign V/J genes and CDR3. Reads were filtered out if the reads had weak V/J assignments (E-value above 1e-6), no CDR3, stop codons, out-of-frame junctions, or ambiguous translated residues. V3J clonotypes were defined as sequences sharing an identical inferred V gene, J gene, and CDR3 amino acid sequence. Percentage overlap between repertoires was computed as shared unique clonotypes divided by the size of the smaller repertoire. Three approaches were used to assess repertoire richness: RTK rarefaction, the Chao1 estimator, and Recon v2.1 estimates of unobserved clonotypes. The table was pulled from immuneACCESS by TCRdb, which kept in-frame rearrangements only. Such tables lose some clones; where checked, under half of the loss comes from unresolved V genes, and the rest has no known cause. V, J and clone size are those of that table, while D and trimming were read from the DNA. The sample table shows about 480,000 clones, and around 79% are seen once. About 12% of the sample belongs to the ten largest clones.

The sequence came from a woman in her thirties or forties in good health. Some clones in this sample may be carry-over from other donors' samples. The material sequenced was PBMCs. The V and J segments used are TRBV9 and TRBJ2-3, and 11 junctional nucleotides match TRBD2. In nucleotides, the sequence is TGTGCCAGCAGCGGGGGTCTGGGACTAGCGGTTACGGATACGCAGTATTTT. This sequence encodes CASSGGLGLAVTDTQYF.